Listed below are T cell receptor beta chains from one sample, sequenced in a study of shared clonotypes between healthy human individuals. TCRdb's table, derived via immunoSEQ multiplex PCR, lists solely in-frame clones and lacks some. The sample has about 470,000 clones, 70% to 80% seen once. The sequencing sample was made of PBMCs. The receptors were gathered from a woman between 35 and 50 years old in good health. Some clones in this sample may be carry-over from other donors' samples. CDR3s include the opening cysteine and the closing phenylalanine or tryptophan. D genes are given only for firm matches. The size of a clone is reported for some rows only, either as once, few or many, or as a class for expanded clones.

>TRBV25-1|NA|NA|16|TRBJ2-7
TGTGCCAGCAGTGACGGGGGAAGGAGGGCGGGCTACGAGCAGTACTTC
CASSDGGRRAGYEQYF
>TRBV28|few|NA|13|TRBJ2-7
TGTGCCAGCAGTCTGTCCCGCCAAGACGAGCAGTACTTC
CASSLSRQDEQYF
>TRBV5-5|NA|NA|15|TRBJ2-7
TGTGCCAGCAGCTTCGGACTGGGAAGGTTCTACGAGCAGTACTTC
CASSFGLGRFYEQYF
>TRBV6-5|many|NA|15|TRBJ2-1
TGTGCCAGCAGTTACAGGGGATCCTGGGCCAATGAGCAGTTCTTC
CASSYRGSWANEQFF
>TRBV20-1|NA|TRBD2|11|TRBJ2-1
TGCAGTGCTAGGGTGGGAGGGCTTGAGTTCTTC
CSARVGGLEFF
>TRBV18|many|NA|14|TRBJ2-5
TGTGCCAGCTCTGACAGCGTGGGGGGAGAGACCCAGTACTTC
CASSDSVGGETQYF
>TRBV21-1|NA|NA|15|TRBJ2-3
TGTGCCAGCAGCAAAGGACTAGCGGGATTCGATACGCAGTATTTT
CASSKGLAGFDTQYF
>TRBV27|NA|TRBD2|17|TRBJ2-7
TGTGCCAGCAGTGAACGGTCCCTTAGCGGGAGGGGGTACGAGCAGTACTTC
CASSERSLSGRGYEQYF
>TRBV28|NA|TRBD1|16|TRBJ2-2
TGTGCCAGCAGTCCCGGACAGGGGGCGCTTAAAGGGGAGCTGTTTTTT
CASSPGQGALKGELFF
>TRBV7-9|NA|NA|14|TRBJ2-2
TGTGCCAGCAGCTTAGGCGCGAACACCGGGGAGCTGTTTTTT
CASSLGANTGELFF
>TRBV19|few|TRBD1|13|TRBJ1-2
TGTGCCAGTAGTATAGGGACAGGATATGGCTACACCTTC
CASSIGTGYGYTF
>TRBV4-1|once|TRBD2|16|TRBJ2-7
TGCGCCAGCAGCCAAGGTACTAGCGGGAGCTCCTACGAGCAGTACTTC
CASSQGTSGSSYEQYF
>TRBV19|NA|NA|15|TRBJ1-1
TGTGCCAGTAGCCCCGCGGGAGGGTTCAACACTGAAGCTTTCTTT
CASSPAGGFNTEAFF
>TRBV28|NA|NA|13|TRBJ2-1
TGTGCCAGCAGTTCTCCAACGAGTCTTAGACAGTTCTTC
CASSSPTSLRQFF
>TRBV30|NA|TRBD2|17|TRBJ2-1
TGTGCCCTCCGGGGGGCTTCTAGCGGGAGGGCCTTCAATGAGCAGTTCTTC
CALRGASSGRAFNEQFF
>TRBV10-3|NA|NA|13|TRBJ1-6
TGTGCCATCAGGGCCGGGGGAAATTCACCCCTCCACTTT
CAIRAGGNSPLHF
>TRBV2|NA|NA|15|TRBJ1-1
TGTGCCAGCAGTGAATGGGCAGGCCGGAACACTGAAGCTTTCTTT
CASSEWAGRNTEAFF
>TRBV11-2|NA|NA|14|TRBJ1-4
TGTGCCAGCAGCTTAACCACCGGGACAGAAAAACTGTTTTTT
CASSLTTGTEKLFF
>TRBV5-8|NA|NA|12|TRBJ2-7
TGTGCCAGCAGCTTTAGGGTTCACGAGCAGTACTTC
CASSFRVHEQYF
>TRBV15|NA|NA|16|TRBJ1-2
TGTGCCACCAGCATGATGGGGGGGCGGTCGAACTATGGCTACACCTTC
CATSMMGGRSNYGYTF
>TRBV7-9|once|TRBD2|14|TRBJ2-1
TGTGCCAGCAGCCGTACTAGCGGATACAATGAGCAGTTCTTC
CASSRTSGYNEQFF
>TRBV7-2|NA|NA|15|TRBJ2-5
TGTGCCAGCAGCCGAGGACTGGTCAGGGAAGAGACCCAGTACTTC
CASSRGLVREETQYF
>TRBV4-2|few|NA|15|TRBJ2-7
TGTGCCAGCAGCCAAGGGACGGACGGGAGCTACGAGCAGTACTTC
CASSQGTDGSYEQYF
>TRBV5-5|NA|NA|14|TRBJ2-7
TGTGCCAGCAGCCCGGGACGGGCCCCCTACGAGCAGTACTTC
CASSPGRAPYEQYF
>TRBV5-1|NA|NA|16|TRBJ2-1
TGCGCCAGCAGCTTGGCATCAGTCGGGTCCTACAATGAGCAGTTCTTC
CASSLASVGSYNEQFF
>TRBV19|NA|TRBD2|15|TRBJ2-2
TGTGCCAGTAGTATGGGCGGGAGGGGCACCGGGGAGCTGTTTTTT
CASSMGGRGTGELFF
>TRBV11-2|many|NA|17|TRBJ2-1
TGTGCCAGCAGCCCCCGGGAAGGGAGCGCCGCGGGCAATGAGCAGTTCTTC
CASSPREGSAAGNEQFF
>TRBV5-4|once|NA|15|TRBJ2-7
TGTGCCAGCAGCTTGGATGGGGGCGCGTCAGGCGAGCAGTACTTC
CASSLDGGASGEQYF
>TRBV7-3|many|TRBD2|17|TRBJ2-3
TGTGCCAGCAGTTTCTTGGCAGCGGGAGGGAGGGCAGATACGCAGTATTTT
CASSFLAAGGRADTQYF
>TRBV7-9|NA|NA|12|TRBJ2-7
TGTGCCAGCGCGGGACCGGGGTACGAGCAGTACTTC
CASAGPGYEQYF
>TRBV10-1|NA|NA|15|TRBJ2-1
TGCGCCAGCAGTGAGCCGGGGAGCTCCTACAATGAGCAGTTCTTC
CASSEPGSSYNEQFF
>TRBV5-8|NA|NA|15|TRBJ1-5
TGTGCCAGCAGCATGGGGACACCCGATTATCAGCCCCAGCATTTT
CASSMGTPDYQPQHF
>TRBV30|NA|NA|13|TRBJ1-4
TGTGCCTGGAGTTTGTGGGGCGTTGAAAAACTGTTTTTT
CAWSLWGVEKLFF
>TRBV5-1|NA|NA|13|TRBJ2-3
TGCGCCAGCAGCATAACACGCACAGATACGCAGTATTTT
CASSITRTDTQYF
>TRBV29-1|NA|TRBD2|14|TRBJ2-5
TGCAGCGTTGAGGGTAGCGGGAGTCGCGGGACCCAGTACTTC
CSVEGSGSRGTQYF
>TRBV19|NA|TRBD1|16|TRBJ1-4
TGTGCCAGTAGTGGAACCGGGACAGGACATTTGAGGGTAGTGTTTTTT
CASSGTGTGHLRVVFF
>TRBV6-1|NA|NA|14|TRBJ1-3
TGTGCCAGCAGAAGACATAGCTCTGGAAACACCATATATTTT
CASRRHSSGNTIYF
>TRBV7-3|NA|TRBD2|15|TRBJ2-1
TGTGCCAGCAGCTTTGCTAGCGGGATGGGGAATGAGCAGTTCTTC
CASSFASGMGNEQFF
>TRBV5-1|NA|TRBD2|17|TRBJ2-5
TGCGCCAGCAGCCCCGGGACTAGCGGGCGTCCACAAGAGACCCAGTACTTC
CASSPGTSGRPQETQYF
>TRBV30|NA|TRBD1|14|TRBJ2-2
TGTGCCTGGCCAGGACAGGCGAACACCGGGGAGCTGTTTTTT
CAWPGQANTGELFF
>TRBV6-1|NA|NA|16|TRBJ1-3
TGTGCCAGCAGTGAAGTGAAGGGACTTCGGGGGAACACCATATATTTT
CASSEVKGLRGNTIYF
>TRBV5-4|NA|NA|12|TRBJ2-5
TGTGCCAGCAGCTCCATCCAAGAGACCCAGTACTTC
CASSSIQETQYF
>TRBV19|NA|TRBD1|16|TRBJ1-1
TGTGCCAGTAGTCTCGATCTGAGACAGGGTGCGACTGAAGCTTTCTTT
CASSLDLRQGATEAFF
>TRBV5-1|NA|NA|14|TRBJ1-1
TGCGCCAGCAGCTTACAGGGCATGAACACTGAAGCTTTCTTT
CASSLQGMNTEAFF
>TRBV10-2|NA|NA|14|TRBJ2-6
TGCGCCAGCAGTGACCCAACTGGGGCCAACGTCCTGACTTTC
CASSDPTGANVLTF
>TRBV6-5|once|NA|12|TRBJ1-2
TGTGCCAGCAGTAACCGAAGGGGGGGCTACACCTTC
CASSNRRGGYTF
>TRBV19|NA|TRBD1|17|TRBJ1-5
TGTGCCAGTAGTATTGAGGGTTCCGGGACAGGAGGTCAGCCCCAGCATTTT
CASSIEGSGTGGQPQHF
>TRBV5-5|NA|TRBD2|15|TRBJ2-7
TGTGCCAGCAGCTTGGTAGGGAGGGAGTCCTACGAGCAGTACTTC
CASSLVGRESYEQYF
>TRBV5-8|NA|NA|12|TRBJ2-3
TGTGCCAGCAGCCCCCTGAGGAATACGCAGTATTTT
CASSPLRNTQYF
>TRBV7-8|few|NA|11|TRBJ2-7
TGTGCCAGCGGGAACCTCTACGAGCAGTACTTC
CASGNLYEQYF
>TRBV5-1|NA|NA|14|TRBJ1-2
TGCGCCAGCAGCTTGGTTGGTGCAGACTATGGCTACACCTTC
CASSLVGADYGYTF